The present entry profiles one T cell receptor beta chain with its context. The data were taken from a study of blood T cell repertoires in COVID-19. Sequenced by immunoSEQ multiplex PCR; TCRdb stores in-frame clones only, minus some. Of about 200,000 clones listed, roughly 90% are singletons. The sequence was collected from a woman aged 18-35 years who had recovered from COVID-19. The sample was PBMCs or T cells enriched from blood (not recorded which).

For the CDR3, the DNA is TGTGCCAGCAGCGTAGCATACAATGAGCAGTTCTTC. This sequence encodes CASSVAYNEQFF. The chain employs TRBV9 and TRBJ2-1; D gene unclear. Germline V gene sequence: CDR1 SGDLS, CDR2 YYNGEE. The CDR3 runs 12 residues. V was clipped by 0 bases and J by 4 bases, with 2 bases between them.